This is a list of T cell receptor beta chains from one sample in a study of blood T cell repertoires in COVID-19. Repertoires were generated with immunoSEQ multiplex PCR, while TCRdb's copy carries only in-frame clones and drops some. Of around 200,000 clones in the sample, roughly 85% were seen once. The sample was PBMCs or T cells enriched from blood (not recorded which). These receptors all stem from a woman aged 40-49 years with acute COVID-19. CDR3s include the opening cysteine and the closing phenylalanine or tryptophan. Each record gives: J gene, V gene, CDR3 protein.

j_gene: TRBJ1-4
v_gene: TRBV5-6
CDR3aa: CASSILGTATNEKLFF

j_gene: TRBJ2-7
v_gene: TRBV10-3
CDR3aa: CAISESVGTAYEQYF

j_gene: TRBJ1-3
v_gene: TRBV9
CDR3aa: CASSVGSPQFSGNTIYF

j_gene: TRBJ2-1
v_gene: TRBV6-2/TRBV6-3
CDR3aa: CASSPFWSGGITMRQFF

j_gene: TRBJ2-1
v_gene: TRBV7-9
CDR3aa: CASSSTTGGNEQFF

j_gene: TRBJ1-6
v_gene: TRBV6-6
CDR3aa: CASQGTEYSPLHF

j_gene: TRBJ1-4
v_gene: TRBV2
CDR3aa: CASKKDRGTNEKLFF

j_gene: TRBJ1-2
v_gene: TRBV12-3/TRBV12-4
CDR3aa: CASSLGGRYGYTF

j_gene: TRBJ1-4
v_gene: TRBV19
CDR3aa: CASRPRMDFNEKLFF

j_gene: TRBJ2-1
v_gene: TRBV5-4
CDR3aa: CASSYSLRGQEQFF

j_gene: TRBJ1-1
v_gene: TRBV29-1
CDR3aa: CSVDRGREAFF

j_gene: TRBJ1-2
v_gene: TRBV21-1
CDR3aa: CASSKGQIYGYTF

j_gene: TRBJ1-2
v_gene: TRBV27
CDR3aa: CASSSRDRGQDGYTF

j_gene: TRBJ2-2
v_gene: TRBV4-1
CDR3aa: CASSQVQGATGELFF

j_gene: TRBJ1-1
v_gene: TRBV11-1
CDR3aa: CASTRNPNTEAFF

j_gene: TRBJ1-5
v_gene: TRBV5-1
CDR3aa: CASSSTGQGQPQHF

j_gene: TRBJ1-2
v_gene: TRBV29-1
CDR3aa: CSVDLGQGIRGYTF

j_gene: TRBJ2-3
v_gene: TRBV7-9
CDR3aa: CASSSQSGVTDTQYF

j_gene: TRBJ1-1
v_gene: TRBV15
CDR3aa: CATSRDSSGIAFF

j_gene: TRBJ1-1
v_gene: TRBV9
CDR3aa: CASSVGDRGLNTEAFF

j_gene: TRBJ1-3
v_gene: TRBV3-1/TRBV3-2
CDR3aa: CASSQVVSGNTIYF

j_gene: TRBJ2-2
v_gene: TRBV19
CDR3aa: CASRLGQGTGELFF

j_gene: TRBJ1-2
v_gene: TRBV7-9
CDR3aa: CASSLVSAGQVYGYTF

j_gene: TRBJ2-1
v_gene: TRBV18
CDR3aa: CASSELAGGPENEQFF

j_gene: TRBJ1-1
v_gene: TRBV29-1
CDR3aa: CSARISTEAFF

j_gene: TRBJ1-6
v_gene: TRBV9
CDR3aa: CASSVEGQASPLHF

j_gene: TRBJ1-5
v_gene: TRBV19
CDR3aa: CASSIDRYRGTDQPQHF

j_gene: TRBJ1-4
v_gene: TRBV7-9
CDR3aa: CASSQYRDYNEKLFF

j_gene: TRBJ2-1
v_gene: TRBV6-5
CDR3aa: CASSQPDSVNEQFF

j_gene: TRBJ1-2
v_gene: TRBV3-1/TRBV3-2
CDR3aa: CASSQRAGNYYGYTF

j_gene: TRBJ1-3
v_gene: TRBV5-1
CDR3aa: CASSLEGARNTIYF

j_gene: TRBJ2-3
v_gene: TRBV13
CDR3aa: CASSSTGGGAMNTQYF

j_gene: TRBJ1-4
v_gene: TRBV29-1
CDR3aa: CSVEDAGTDNEKLFF

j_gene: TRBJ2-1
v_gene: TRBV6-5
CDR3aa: CASSYSSRQFF

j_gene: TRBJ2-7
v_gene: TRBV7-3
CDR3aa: CASSLGEGDKQYF

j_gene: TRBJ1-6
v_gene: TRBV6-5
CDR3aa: CASSYWQKNSPLHF

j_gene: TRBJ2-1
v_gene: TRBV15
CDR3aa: CATSRKRTASYNEQFF

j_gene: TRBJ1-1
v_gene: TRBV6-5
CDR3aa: CASSYSSTAGTEAFF

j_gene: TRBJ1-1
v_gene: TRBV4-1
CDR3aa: CASSREQGAVAEAFF

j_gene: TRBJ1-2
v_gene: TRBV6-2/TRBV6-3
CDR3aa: CASSSGPANYGYTF

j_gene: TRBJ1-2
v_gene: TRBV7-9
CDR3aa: CASSHRDKYGYTF

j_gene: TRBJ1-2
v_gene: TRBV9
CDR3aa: CASSPWDSVGPGYTF

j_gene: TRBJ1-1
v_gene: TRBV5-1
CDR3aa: CASSIDTNTEAFF

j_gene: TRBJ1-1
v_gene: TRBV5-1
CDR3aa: CASSQGVPNTEAFF

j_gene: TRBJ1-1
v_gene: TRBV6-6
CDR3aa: CASSTGNGAEAFF

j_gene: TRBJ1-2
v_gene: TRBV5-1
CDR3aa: CASSFGGVVRNYGYTF

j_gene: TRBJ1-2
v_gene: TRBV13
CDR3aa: CASSYNRGMRGYTF

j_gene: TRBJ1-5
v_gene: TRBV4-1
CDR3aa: CARGPRQNQPQHF

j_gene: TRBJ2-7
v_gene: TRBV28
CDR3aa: CASLGTGPYEQYF

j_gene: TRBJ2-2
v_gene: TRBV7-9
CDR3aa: CASSFSAAGVTDGELFF

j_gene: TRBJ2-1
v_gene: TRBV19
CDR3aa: CASSLVLAVGNEQFF

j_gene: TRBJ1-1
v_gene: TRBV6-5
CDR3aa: CASSPGGVNTEAFF